Following are 7 T cell receptor beta chains from one sample sequenced in a study of T-cell memory formation after mild COVID-19. TCRdb re-called the 5' RACE reads with MiXCR, one entry per CDR3 protein. The sample consists of 200,000 to 250,000 distinct CDR3 sequences, 7.5% to 10% of them appearing once. The specimen was PBMCs or a T cell subset sorted from them (not recorded which). The source is a man aged 18 to 35 who had mild COVID-19 (a few samples of this study predate the infection). Cell type and time point are not known.

The chain recombines TRBV6-6 with TRBJ2-7, with TRBD1 identical over 7 bases. The junction had 7 bases not matched to a gene; V was cut back by 2 bases and J by 0 bases. Germline V gives CDR1 MNHNY, CDR2 SVGAGI (reference sequence). The CDR3 runs 16 residues. The CDR3 DNA follows: TGTGCCAGCAGTTACCCGCCGGGACAGAGCTCCTACGAGCAGTACTTC. Its translation is CASSYPPGQSSYEQYF.

The table lists this clonotype with a few counts. The chain is built from TRBV7-3 and TRBJ2-3; tentative D call: TRBD2 (5 bases). V was pared by 5 bases and J by 1 base, with 13 bases between. Germline CDR1 SGHTA, CDR2 FQGTGA. The CDR3 is 15 residues long. The DNA for the CDR3 is TGTGCCAGCAGCCCCACCCACGGGGGCACAGATACGCAGTATTTT. This gives the protein CASSPTHGGTDTQYF.

This clonotype was observed a handful of times. For the CDR3, the DNA is TGTGCCAGCAGGGACAGGGGGCAGACCCAGTACTTC. Its protein product is CASRDRGQTQYF. V is TRBV2 and J is TRBJ2-5; 11 bases are a match to TRBD1. Germline V CDR1 and CDR2: SNHLY, FYNNEI. After removal of 6 bases from V and 6 bases from J, the junction contained 0 bases not matched to a gene. This CDR3 is 12 amino acids long.

This clonotype has only a few counts. The CDR3 DNA is TGCAGTGCTAGTACGGCCTCCTACGAGCAGTACTTC. This encodes CSASTASYEQYF. The gene calls are TRBV20-1 and TRBJ2-7, with no clear D. V shed 3 bases and J shed 0 bases, with 6 bases lying between them. Germline V gene lookup returns CDR1 DFQATT and CDR2 SNEGSKA (reference sequence). The CDR3 has 12 residues.

This clonotype was counted only a few times. This chain uses TRBV5-1 with TRBJ1-6; tentative D call: TRBD1 (5 bases). V lost 7 bases and J 14 bases, leaving 19 bases between the germline ends. The CDR3 has 13 amino acids. CDR1 SGHRS and CDR2 YFSETQ come from the germline V gene. The CDR3 DNA reads as TGCGCCAGCCGGGACCGGGACGCCAGCTCCCTCCACTTT. As protein: CASRDRDASSLHF.

In this sample, this clonotype turned up a few times. V is TRBV27 and J is TRBJ2-1, with D possibly TRBD1 on 6 matching bases. CDR1 is MNHEY, CDR2 SMNVEV, per germline (reference sequence). V was trimmed by 5 bases and J by 9 bases, leaving 11 bases between them. The CDR3 runs to 12 residues. This chain's CDR3 is CASSRDRIEQFF. The CDR3 DNA reads TGTGCCAGCAGTCGTGACAGGATTGAGCAGTTCTTC.

The chain recombines TRBV2 with TRBJ1-6; D is perhaps TRBD1 (6 bases). This CDR3 spans 16 amino acids. Deletions cut 1 base from V and 9 bases from J, with 16 bases between. Per germline, CDR1 SNHLY and CDR2 FYNNEI. Here the CDR3 reads CASSEGVTGRVSPLHF. The CDR3 coding sequence is TGTGCCAGCAGTGAAGGAGTAACAGGGAGGGTTTCACCCCTCCACTTT.